This T cell receptor beta chain was captured in a study of OX40 agonist ivuxolimab in advanced cancers. Background on the whole study: Ivuxolimab was a fully human IgG2 agonistic monoclonal antibody targeting the costimulatory receptor OX40 (CD134). Among the 50 to 55 dose-escalation patients, approximately 20 had hepatocellular carcinoma, around 15 melanoma, 9 renal cell carcinoma and 9 head and neck cancer. Partial responses occurred in three dose-escalation patients, of whom one had hepatocellular carcinoma and two had cutaneous melanoma. Intravenous ivuxolimab was administered to patients every 2 weeks at six dose levels: 0.01, 0.1, 0.3, 1.5, 3 and 10 mg/kg. The point of sequencing TCRbeta in the periphery was to test whether ivuxolimab changed TCR sequence diversity and drove clonal T-cell expansion. The monotherapy dose-escalation portion (N of about 49 patients) of the phase I ivuxolimab trial is reported in the paper. Prior anti-PD-1, anti-PD-L1 or anti-CTLA-4 therapy was permitted, and checkpoint inhibitors had been received by about 37% of dose-escalation patients. In the dose-escalation cohort, roughly 82% of patients were male, and the mean age was around 65 years with a range of about 20 to 80. Results and caveats for the whole study, not just this receptor: Low levels of normalized T-cell clonal expansion were also seen in some patients who did not respond. Partial responders in the 0.1-3.0 mg/kg groups had among the lowest normalized peripheral clonal expansion, especially among CD8+ T cells. After ivuxolimab, more expanded clones were found on average in CD8+ T cells than in CD4+ T cells. Clonal expansion of both CD4+ and CD8+ blood T cells was observed from baseline to week 6 at doses 0.1 to 3.0 mg/kg. Antigen specificity was not determined for the clonally expanded peripheral T cells.

From its cysteine to its phenylalanine, the CDR3 spans 13 amino acids. Kept here is only the CDR3 DNA, which spans 39 bases and is read in frame from base 1. The CDR1 and CDR2 encoded by the germline V gene are MNHEY and SVGAGI. The germline ends are 5 bases apart after V is trimmed by 4 bases and J by 1 base. Patients with a history of autoimmune disease or receiving systemic immunosuppression were excluded from the trial. Peripheral blood for TCR sequencing was collected from all dose cohorts at baseline, on cycle 4 day 1, and on cycle 7 day 1. Samples were obtained from an open-label, multicenter, first-in-human phase I dose-escalation trial of ivuxolimab. Adults with locally advanced or metastatic melanoma, renal cell, hepatocellular, or head and neck squamous cell carcinoma were enrolled in the trial. CD4+ and CD8+ T cells were sorted separately from peripheral blood before TCR sequencing. About this clone itself: It lacks a known antigen. It has no much larger one-base neighbor in the sample; base qualities were not kept.

For sequencing of the TCRbeta CDR3 region, genomic DNA was extracted from the sorted cells. TCRbeta CDR3 regions were sequenced using the immunoSEQ Assay. TCRdb re-hosts the immuneACCESS table, in-frame sequences only. Its copies lack some clones; in the studies checked, an unresolved V gene accounts for under half of them, and the cause for the rest is not known. For this sample the table gives about 61,000 clones, of which around 93% were detected only once. Of the sample, around 20% is held by the ten largest clones. The sample consisted of CD4+ or CD8+ T cells sorted from blood, taken in a trial of the OX40 agonist ivuxolimab. The receptor's source is an adult with an advanced solid tumor such as melanoma, head and neck, liver or kidney cancer. The rearranged chain carries TRBV6-5 and TRBJ1-5, with the D gene call left open. The DNA reads as follows: TGTGCCAGCAGTTCTTTGAGCAATCAGCCCCAGCATTTT. This gives the protein CASSSLSNQPQHF.